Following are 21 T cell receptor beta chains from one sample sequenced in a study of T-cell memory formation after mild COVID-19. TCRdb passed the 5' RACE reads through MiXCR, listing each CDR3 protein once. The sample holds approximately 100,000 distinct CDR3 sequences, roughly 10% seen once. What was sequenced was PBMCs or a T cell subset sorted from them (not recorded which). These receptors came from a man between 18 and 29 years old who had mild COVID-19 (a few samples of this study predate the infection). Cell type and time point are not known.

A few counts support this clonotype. The CDR3 region is CASSSWTHSYEQYV. The CDR3 nucleotides are TGTGCCAGCAGTTCATGGACCCACTCCTACGAGCAGTACGTC. The rearrangement uses TRBV27 and TRBJ2-7; D is unresolved. Trimming removed 4 bases from V and 0 bases from J, with 10 bases in between. This CDR3 comprises 14 residues. Germline loops: CDR1 MNHEY, CDR2 SMNVEV (reference sequence).

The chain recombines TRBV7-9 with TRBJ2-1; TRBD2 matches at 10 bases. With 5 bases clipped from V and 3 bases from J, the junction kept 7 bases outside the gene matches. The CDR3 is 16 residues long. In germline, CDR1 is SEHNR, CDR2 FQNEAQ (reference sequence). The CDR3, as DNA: TGTGCCAGCAGCCTCCGGACTAGCGGCCACTACAATGAGCAGTTCTTC. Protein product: CASSLRTSGHYNEQFF.

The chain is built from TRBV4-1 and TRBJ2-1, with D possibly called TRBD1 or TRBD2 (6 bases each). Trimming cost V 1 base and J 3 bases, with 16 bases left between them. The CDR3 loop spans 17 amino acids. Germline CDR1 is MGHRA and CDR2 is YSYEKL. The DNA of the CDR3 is TGCGCCAGCAGCCAAGGGGGTTTAGGGGGAGGCTACAATGAGCAGTTCTTC. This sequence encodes CASSQGGLGGGYNEQFF.

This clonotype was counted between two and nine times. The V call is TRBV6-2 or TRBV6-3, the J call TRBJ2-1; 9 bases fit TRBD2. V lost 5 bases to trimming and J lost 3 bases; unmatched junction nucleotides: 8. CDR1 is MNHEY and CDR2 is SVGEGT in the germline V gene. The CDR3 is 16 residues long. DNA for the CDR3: TGTGCCAGCAGTCGGAGCGGGGGGACGGGCTACAATGAGCAGTTCTTC. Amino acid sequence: CASSRSGGTGYNEQFF.

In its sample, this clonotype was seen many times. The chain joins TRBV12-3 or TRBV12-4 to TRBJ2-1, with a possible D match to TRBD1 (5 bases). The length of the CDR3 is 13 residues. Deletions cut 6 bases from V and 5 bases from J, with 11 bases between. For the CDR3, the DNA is TGTGCCAGCAGCCATACGACAGACAATGAGCAGTTCTTC. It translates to CASSHTTDNEQFF.

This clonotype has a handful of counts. The CDR3 region is CASSVSGARENYGYTF. CDR3 bases: TGTGCCAGCAGCGTCAGTGGGGCCAGGGAGAACTATGGCTACACCTTC. The V gene is TRBV9, the J gene TRBJ1-2; weak D call: TRBD1 (5 bases). The CDR3 length is 16 residues. Trimming removed 2 bases from V and 2 bases from J, with 16 bases in between. From germline, CDR1 is SGDLS and CDR2 YYNGEE.

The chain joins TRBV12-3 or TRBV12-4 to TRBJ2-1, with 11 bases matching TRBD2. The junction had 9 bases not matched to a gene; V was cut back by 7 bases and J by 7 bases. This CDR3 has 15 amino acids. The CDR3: CASKLASGGRNEQFF. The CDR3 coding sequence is TGTGCCAGCAAGTTGGCTAGCGGGGGGAGGAATGAGCAGTTCTTC.

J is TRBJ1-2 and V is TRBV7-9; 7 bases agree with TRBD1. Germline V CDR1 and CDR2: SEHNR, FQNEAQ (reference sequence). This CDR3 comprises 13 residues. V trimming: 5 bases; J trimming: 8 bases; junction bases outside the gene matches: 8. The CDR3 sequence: CASSKTGIDGYTF. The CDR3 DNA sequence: TGTGCCAGCAGCAAGACAGGGATTGACGGCTACACCTTC.

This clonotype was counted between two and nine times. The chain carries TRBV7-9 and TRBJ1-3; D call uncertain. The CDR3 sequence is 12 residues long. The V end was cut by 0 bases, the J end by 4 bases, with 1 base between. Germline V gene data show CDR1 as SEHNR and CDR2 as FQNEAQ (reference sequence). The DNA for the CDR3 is TGTGCCAGCAGCTTAGCAGGAAACACCATATATTTT. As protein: CASSLAGNTIYF.

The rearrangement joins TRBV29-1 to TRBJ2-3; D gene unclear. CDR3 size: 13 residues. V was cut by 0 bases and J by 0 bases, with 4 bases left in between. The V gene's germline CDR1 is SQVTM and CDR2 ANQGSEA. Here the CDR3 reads CSVEDLSTDTQYF. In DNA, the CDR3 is TGCAGCGTTGAAGATTTAAGCACAGATACGCAGTATTTT.

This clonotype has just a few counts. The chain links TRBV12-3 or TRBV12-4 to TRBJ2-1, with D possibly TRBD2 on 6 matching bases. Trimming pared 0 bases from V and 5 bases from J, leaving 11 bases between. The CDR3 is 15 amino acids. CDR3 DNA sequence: TGTGCCAGCAGTTTAGCGCCCGGGGGAGACAATGAGCAGTTCTTC. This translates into CASSLAPGGDNEQFF.

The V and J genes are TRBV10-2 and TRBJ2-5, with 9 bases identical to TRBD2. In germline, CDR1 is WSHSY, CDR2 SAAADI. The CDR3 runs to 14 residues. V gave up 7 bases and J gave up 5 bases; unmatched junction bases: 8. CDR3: CASNPAGGLETQYF. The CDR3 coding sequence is TGCGCCAGCAACCCCGCGGGGGGGTTGGAGACCCAGTACTTC.

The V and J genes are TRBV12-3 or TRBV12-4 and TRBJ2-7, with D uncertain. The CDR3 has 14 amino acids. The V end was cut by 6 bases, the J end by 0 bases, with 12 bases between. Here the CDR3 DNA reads TGTGCCAGCAGCCCGGACGGAAGCTCCTACGAGCAGTACTTC. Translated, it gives CASSPDGSSYEQYF.

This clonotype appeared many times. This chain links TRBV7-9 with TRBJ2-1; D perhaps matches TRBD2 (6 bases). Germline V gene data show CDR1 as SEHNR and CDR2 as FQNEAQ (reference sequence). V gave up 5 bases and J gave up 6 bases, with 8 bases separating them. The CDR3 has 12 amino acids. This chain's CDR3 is CASSTGLNEQFF. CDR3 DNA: TGTGCCAGCAGCACGGGACTCAATGAGCAGTTCTTC.

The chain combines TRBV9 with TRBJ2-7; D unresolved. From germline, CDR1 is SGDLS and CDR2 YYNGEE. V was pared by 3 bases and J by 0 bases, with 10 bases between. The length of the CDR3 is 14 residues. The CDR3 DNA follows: TGTGCCAGCAGCGCTTACACGAGCTCCTACGAGCAGTACTTC. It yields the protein CASSAYTSSYEQYF. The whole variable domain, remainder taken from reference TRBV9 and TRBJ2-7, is DSGVTQTPKHLITATGQRVTLRCSPRSGDLSVYWYQQSLDQGLQFLIQYYNGEERAKGNILERFSAQQFPDLHSELNLSSLELGDSALYFCASSAYTSSYEQYFGPGTRLTVT.

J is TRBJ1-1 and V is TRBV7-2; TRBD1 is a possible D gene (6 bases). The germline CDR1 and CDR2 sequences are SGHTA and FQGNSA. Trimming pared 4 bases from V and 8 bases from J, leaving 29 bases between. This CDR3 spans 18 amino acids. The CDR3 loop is CASSWTGTRTPSGREAFF. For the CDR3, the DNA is TGTGCCAGCAGCTGGACCGGGACACGAACTCCATCGGGCAGGGAAGCTTTCTTT.

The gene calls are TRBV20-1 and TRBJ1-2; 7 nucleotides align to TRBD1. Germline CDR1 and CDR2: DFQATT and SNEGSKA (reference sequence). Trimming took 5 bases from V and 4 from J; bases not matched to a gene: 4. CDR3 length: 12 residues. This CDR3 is CSADRAFYGYTF. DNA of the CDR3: TGCAGTGCTGACAGGGCGTTCTATGGCTACACCTTC.

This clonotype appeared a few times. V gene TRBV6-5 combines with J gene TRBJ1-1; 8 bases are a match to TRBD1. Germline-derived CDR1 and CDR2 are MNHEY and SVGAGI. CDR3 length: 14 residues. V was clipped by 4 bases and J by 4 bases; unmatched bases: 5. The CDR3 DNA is TGTGCCAGCAGTTCCGGACAGGGCGGCACTGAAGCTTTCTTT. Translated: CASSSGQGGTEAFF.

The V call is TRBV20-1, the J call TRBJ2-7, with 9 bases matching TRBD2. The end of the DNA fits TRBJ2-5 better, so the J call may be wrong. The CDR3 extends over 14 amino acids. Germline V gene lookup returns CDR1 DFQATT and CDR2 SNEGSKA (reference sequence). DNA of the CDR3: TGCAGTGCTAGAATGACTAGCGGTGGAGAGACCCAGTACTTC. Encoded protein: CSARMTSGGETQYF.

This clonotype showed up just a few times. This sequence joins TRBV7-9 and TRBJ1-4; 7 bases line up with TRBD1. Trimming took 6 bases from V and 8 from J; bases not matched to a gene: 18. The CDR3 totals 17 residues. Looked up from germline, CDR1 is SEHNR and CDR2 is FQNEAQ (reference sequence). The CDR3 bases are TGTGCCAGCAGGAACACGGCAGGGGGACCATCAGGGGAAAAACTGTTTTTT. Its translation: CASRNTAGGPSGEKLFF.

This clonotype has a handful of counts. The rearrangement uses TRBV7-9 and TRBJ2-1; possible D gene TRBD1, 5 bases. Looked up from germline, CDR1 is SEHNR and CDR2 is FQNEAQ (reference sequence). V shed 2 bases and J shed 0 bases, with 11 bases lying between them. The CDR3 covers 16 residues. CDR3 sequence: CASSLSQGYSYNEQFF. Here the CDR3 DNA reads TGTGCCAGCAGCTTATCGCAGGGCTACTCCTACAATGAGCAGTTCTTC.